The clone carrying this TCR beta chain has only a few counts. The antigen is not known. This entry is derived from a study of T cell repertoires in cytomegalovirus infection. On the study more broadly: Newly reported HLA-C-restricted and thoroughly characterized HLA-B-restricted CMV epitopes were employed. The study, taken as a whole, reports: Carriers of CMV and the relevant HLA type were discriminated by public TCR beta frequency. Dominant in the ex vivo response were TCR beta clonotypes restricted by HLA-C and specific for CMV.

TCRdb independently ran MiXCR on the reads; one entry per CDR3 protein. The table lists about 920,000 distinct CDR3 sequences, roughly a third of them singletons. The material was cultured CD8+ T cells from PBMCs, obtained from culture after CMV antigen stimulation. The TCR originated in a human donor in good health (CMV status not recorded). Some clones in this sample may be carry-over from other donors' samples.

CDR3 protein: CASSLPGGGWFGYTF. The DNA for the CDR3 is TGTGCCAGCAGCTTACCGGGGGGGGGCTGGTTTGGCTACACCTTC. The chain employs TRBV7-8 and TRBJ1-2; possibly TRBD1 for D (6 bases). CDR3 length equals 15 residues. Germline values: CDR1 SGHVS, CDR2 FQNEAQ. Trimming left V 2 bases short and J 7 bases short, with 17 bases between.